Listed below are T cell receptor beta chains from one sample, sequenced in a study of blood T cell repertoires in COVID-19. Sequenced by immunoSEQ multiplex PCR; TCRdb stores in-frame clones only, minus some. The repertoire holds roughly 100,000 clones, with around 90% as singletons. Material: peripheral blood. The receptors stem from a woman in her seventies with acute or convalescent COVID-19. The CDR3 runs from the conserved cysteine through the conserved F or W. Each record gives: D gene, V gene, clone size, J gene, CDR3 DNA, CDR3 protein. D genes are given only for firm matches. For some rows the clone size is stated as once, few or many, or as a class when expanded; others skip it.

d_gene: TRBD1
v_gene: TRBV29-1
abundance: .
j_gene: TRBJ1-3
CDR3nt: TGCAGCGCCAGGGGGACTGGAAACACCATATATTTT
CDR3aa: CSARGTGNTIYF

d_gene: .
v_gene: TRBV5-5
abundance: .
j_gene: TRBJ2-1
CDR3nt: TGTGCCAGCAGCTTGAGTGGCAGCGGGTCCCGCTCCTACAATGAGCAGTTCTTC
CDR3aa: CASSLSGSGSRSYNEQFF

d_gene: .
v_gene: TRBV12-3/TRBV12-4
abundance: once
j_gene: TRBJ1-5
CDR3nt: TGTGCCAGCAGTTTTTCAGTCAATCAGCCCCAGCATTTT
CDR3aa: CASSFSVNQPQHF

d_gene: TRBD1
v_gene: TRBV7-6
abundance: once
j_gene: TRBJ1-3
CDR3nt: TGTGCCAGCAGCTCGGGACAGGGGGCCGGAAACACCATATATTTT
CDR3aa: CASSSGQGAGNTIYF

d_gene: .
v_gene: TRBV6-5
abundance: .
j_gene: TRBJ2-3
CDR3nt: TGTGCCAGTAGTCTAAGAGATACGCAGTATTTT
CDR3aa: CASSLRDTQYF

d_gene: .
v_gene: TRBV7-8
abundance: .
j_gene: TRBJ1-2
CDR3nt: TGTGCCAGCAGCCCCAGCCCCCAGGGGACCTATGGCTACACCTTC
CDR3aa: CASSPSPQGTYGYTF

d_gene: TRBD1
v_gene: TRBV6-6
abundance: .
j_gene: TRBJ1-3
CDR3nt: TGTGCCAGCAGTCTCCGGACAGGAGAGGGGCCTGGAAACACCATATATTTT
CDR3aa: CASSLRTGEGPGNTIYF

d_gene: .
v_gene: TRBV28
abundance: .
j_gene: TRBJ1-5
CDR3nt: TGTGCCAGCAGTTTAATGGCAGGGCTTGGCAATCAGCCCCAGCATTTT
CDR3aa: CASSLMAGLGNQPQHF

d_gene: TRBD1
v_gene: TRBV5-1
abundance: .
j_gene: TRBJ1-1
CDR3nt: TGCGCCAGCAGCAGGACAGGGGATGCTATGAACACTGAAGCTTTCTTT
CDR3aa: CASSRTGDAMNTEAFF

d_gene: .
v_gene: TRBV24-1
abundance: .
j_gene: TRBJ2-5
CDR3nt: TGTGCCACCAGTGATTCCAGGGTCCCCCTTACCCAAGAGACCCAGTACTTC
CDR3aa: CATSDSRVPLTQETQYF

d_gene: .
v_gene: TRBV5-1
abundance: .
j_gene: TRBJ2-5
CDR3nt: TGCGCCAGCAGCTTGAACCCGCTCGGGGGTCAAGAGACCCAGTACTTC
CDR3aa: CASSLNPLGGQETQYF

d_gene: TRBD1
v_gene: TRBV6-5
abundance: .
j_gene: TRBJ2-7
CDR3nt: TGTGCCAGCAGAAAAGGGACAGGGGGAAGTTACGAGCAGTACTTC
CDR3aa: CASRKGTGGSYEQYF